The rows below give T cell receptor beta chains drawn from one sample of a study of vaccination effects on CD4 cells after COVID-19. These receptors' antigens are unknown. Data came from immunoSEQ multiplex PCR; TCRdb stores just in-frame clones and leaves some out. The sample yields roughly 59,000 clones, around four fifths seen once. Material: CD4+ T cells from PBMCs cultured with HCoV-OC43 spike peptides, obtained after COVID-19 vaccination. The source is a human donor who received a COVID-19 vaccine. Both conserved end residues are part of each CDR3. D genes are given only for firm matches. Expanded clones get a size class; other rows say once, few or many, or leave the size out.

v_call,j_call,clone_size,d_call,cdr3_aa,cdr3_nt
TRBV7-2,TRBJ2-5,once,TRBD1,CASSRDRGQETQYF,TGTGCCAGCAGCCGGGACAGGGGTCAGGAGACCCAGTACTTC
TRBV28,TRBJ1-2,.,.,CASSTNYGYTF,TGTGCCAGCAGTACCAACTATGGCTACACCTTC
TRBV28,TRBJ2-5,.,.,CASSFWQGETQYF,TGTGCCAGCAGTTTTTGGCAGGGTGAGACCCAGTACTTC
TRBV5-1,TRBJ1-2,few,.,CASSLEGTNYGYTF,TGCGCCAGCAGCTTGGAAGGGACAAATTATGGCTACACCTTC
TRBV18,TRBJ1-1,.,.,CASSPLREAEAFF,TGTGCCAGCTCACCACTTAGGGAGGCGGAAGCTTTCTTT
TRBV5-1,TRBJ2-3,once,TRBD1,CASSPVGQGGTDTQYF,TGCGCCAGCAGCCCTGTAGGACAGGGGGGCACAGATACGCAGTATTTT
TRBV18,TRBJ1-5,few,.,CASSPSRSNQPQHF,TGTGCCAGCTCACCCTCAAGAAGCAATCAGCCCCAGCATTTT
TRBV19,TRBJ2-5,.,TRBD1,CASSIGLTGGAKTQYF,TGTGCCAGTAGTATAGGCTTGACAGGGGGGGCGAAGACCCAGTACTTC
TRBV6-6,TRBJ2-2,.,TRBD2,CAGAGKNTGELFF,TGTGCCGGAGCGGGAAAAAACACCGGGGAGCTGTTTTTT
TRBV5-1,TRBJ1-1,.,TRBD1,CASSLGGAGQLTEAFF,TGCGCCAGCAGCTTGGGAGGGGCGGGACAGCTCACTGAAGCTTTCTTT
TRBV5-1,TRBJ2-5,.,TRBD2,CASSAGRGPGIETQYF,TGCGCCAGCAGCGCCGGGAGGGGCCCAGGGATTGAGACCCAGTACTTC
TRBV18,TRBJ1-2,.,.,CASSPAAGSYGYTF,TGTGCCAGCTCACCGGCGGCAGGGAGCTATGGCTACACCTTC
TRBV4-1,TRBJ2-3,.,TRBD2,CASSQDGAGGVQYF,TGCGCCAGCAGCCAAGACGGTGCGGGGGGCGTGCAGTATTTT
TRBV7-7,TRBJ2-5,.,.,CASSLRLGGVGETQYF,TGTGCCAGCAGCTTACGTTTGGGGGGCGTAGGAGAGACCCAGTACTTC
TRBV5-4,TRBJ2-3,.,TRBD2,CASSLGTSGDSHTQYF,TGTGCCAGCAGCTTAGGGACTAGCGGGGATTCGCATACGCAGTATTTT
TRBV20-1,TRBJ2-6,once,.,CSASSQISGANVLTF,TGCAGTGCTAGTAGCCAGATCTCTGGGGCCAACGTCCTGACTTTC